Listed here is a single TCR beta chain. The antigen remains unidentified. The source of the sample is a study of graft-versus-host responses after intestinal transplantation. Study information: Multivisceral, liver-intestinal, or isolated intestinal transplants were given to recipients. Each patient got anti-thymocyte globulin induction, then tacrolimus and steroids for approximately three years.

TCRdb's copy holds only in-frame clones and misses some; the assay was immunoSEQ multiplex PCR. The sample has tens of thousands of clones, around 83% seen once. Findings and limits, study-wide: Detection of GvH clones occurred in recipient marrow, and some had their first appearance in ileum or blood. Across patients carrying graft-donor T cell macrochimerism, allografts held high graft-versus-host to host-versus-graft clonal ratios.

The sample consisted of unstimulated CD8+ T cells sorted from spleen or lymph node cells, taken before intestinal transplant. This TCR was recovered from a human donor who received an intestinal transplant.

For the CDR3, the DNA is TGTGCCAGCAGTTTTTGGCAGGGGGCCTCAGATACGCAGTATTTT. Its protein is CASSFWQGASDTQYF. The chain recombines TRBV27 with TRBJ2-3, with 8 nucleotides matching TRBD1. The J segment lost 4 bases and the V segment lost 3 bases, leaving 6 bases of the junction unmatched. The V gene's germline CDR1 is MNHEY and CDR2 SMNVEV (reference sequence). This CDR3 contains 15 residues.